These T cell receptor beta chains were read from a single sample in a study of T-cell memory formation after mild COVID-19. A single record per CDR3 protein comes from TCRdb applying MiXCR to the 5' RACE reads. The sample shows 300,000 to 400,000 distinct CDR3 sequences, around 21% of them seen only once. Sequences were obtained from PBMCs or a T cell subset sorted from them (not recorded which). The receptors come from an adult woman who had mild COVID-19 (a few samples of this study predate the infection). Cell type and time point are not known. Each CDR3 is given with its conserved first and last residue. The D gene is left open where the match is weak. Clone size is shown for a subset of rows, as once, few, many or a class of expanded clone.

j_gene	d_gene	v_gene	abundance	CDR3nt	CDR3aa
TRBJ2-5	TRBD2	TRBV7-2	.	TGTGCCAGCAGCTCTCTAGCGGGGGGTGTAGAGACCCAGTACTTC	CASSSLAGGVETQYF
TRBJ1-1	.	TRBV19	.	TGTGCCAGTACCCTAATCGGAGGGACTGAAGCTTTCTTT	CASTLIGGTEAFF
TRBJ1-1	.	TRBV6-5	.	TGTGCCAGCAGCCCAATTAAGGGGCGGAGGACTGAAGCTTTCTTT	CASSPIKGRRTEAFF
TRBJ2-7	.	TRBV24-1	few	TGTGCCACCAGTGATTCTGAATCGCTGGCTCGAGAGCAGTACTTC	CATSDSESLAREQYF
TRBJ2-1	.	TRBV3-1	few	TGTGCCAGCAGCCCCGCGGGGGGACAGGGTAGAAATGAGCAGTTCTTC	CASSPAGGQGRNEQFF
TRBJ2-2	.	TRBV15	.	TGTGCCACCAGCAGACCCCCGGAGAGGACCGGGGAGCTGTTTTTT	CATSRPPERTGELFF
TRBJ2-3	.	TRBV5-1	many	TGCGCCAGCAGCTTGGAGGGGGGCAGCACAGATACGCAGTATTTT	CASSLEGGSTDTQYF
TRBJ2-6	.	TRBV5-1	.	TGCGCCAGCAGCTTGGAGGGGCACACCGTCTCTGGGGCCAACGTCCTGACTTTC	CASSLEGHTVSGANVLTF
TRBJ2-5	.	TRBV28	few	TGTGCCAGCAGCAGAAATCAAGTGGAGACCCAGTACTTC	CASSRNQVETQYF
TRBJ2-7	TRBD2	TRBV7-2	.	TGTGCCAGCAGCTTGTCCGGTGGGCTAGCGGGGAGCTCCTACGAGCAGTACTTC	CASSLSGGLAGSSYEQYF
TRBJ2-5	.	TRBV7-9	few	TGTGCCAGCAGCTCCGGTGGGGAAGAGACCCAGTACTTC	CASSSGGEETQYF
TRBJ2-7	.	TRBV24-1	few	TGTGCCACCAGTGTGGCAGGCTCCTACGAGCAGTACTTC	CATSVAGSYEQYF
TRBJ2-7	TRBD1	TRBV5-1	.	TGCGCCAGCAGCCCCGCCCGCGGGACAGGACCCTACGAGCAGTACTTC	CASSPARGTGPYEQYF
TRBJ1-5	.	TRBV6-5	many	TGTGCCAGCAGTTACTCAGGGGATCAGCCCCAGCATTTT	CASSYSGDQPQHF
TRBJ2-1	TRBD1	TRBV5-1	.	TGCGCCAGCAGCTTGGACCAGGGGGCATGGAATGAGCAGTTCTTC	CASSLDQGAWNEQFF
TRBJ1-2	.	TRBV5-1	.	TGCGCCAGCAGATCGACCGGGACACCCGCCTATGGCTACACCTTC	CASRSTGTPAYGYTF
TRBJ1-2	.	TRBV3-1	few	TGTGCCAGCAGCCAAGGATCCGGTGCCTACTATGGCTACACCTTC	CASSQGSGAYYGYTF
TRBJ2-3	.	TRBV7-6	.	TGTGCCAGCAGCCCCCAGGTCGATACGCAGTATTTT	CASSPQVDTQYF
TRBJ2-1	TRBD2	TRBV5-1	many	TGCGCCAGCAGCCCGATAGCGGGGGGGCTGAAGGGTGAGCAGTTCTTC	CASSPIAGGLKGEQFF
TRBJ2-3	.	TRBV15	few	TGTGCCACCAGCAGATCGCCTAGCACAGATACGCAGTATTTT	CATSRSPSTDTQYF
TRBJ2-1	TRBD2	TRBV27	few	TGTGCCAGCAGTCTAAGCGGGGGCCCAGCCAATGAGCAGTTCTTC	CASSLSGGPANEQFF
TRBJ2-1	.	TRBV6-2/TRBV6-3	few	TGTGCCAGCAGCCGAAGAGAGGGTGAGCAGTTCTTC	CASSRREGEQFF
TRBJ2-1	.	TRBV2	.	TGTGCCAGGGAGACAGAGGGGGAGCTTCACGGGAATGAGCAGTTCTTC	CARETEGELHGNEQFF
TRBJ2-7	.	TRBV5-1	.	TGCGCCAGCAGCTTGGATACCCTGGAGAGCTCCTACGAGCAGTACTTC	CASSLDTLESSYEQYF
TRBJ2-1	.	TRBV12-3/TRBV12-4	.	TGTGCCAGCCTTGGGGGGGCCCCGTTGAGGGGTGAGCAGTTCTTC	CASLGGAPLRGEQFF
TRBJ1-1	.	TRBV7-8	once	TGTGCCAGCAGCTTAGCTGCCGTCATGAACACTGAAGCTTTCTTT	CASSLAAVMNTEAFF
TRBJ2-3	TRBD2	TRBV20-1	many	TGCAGTGCTAGGGCCTCGTGGACTAGCGGGAGCACAGATACGCAGTATTTT	CSARASWTSGSTDTQYF
TRBJ1-6	.	TRBV7-2	.	TGTGCCAGCAGCTTTGGGGGAACCAATTCACCCCTCCACTTT	CASSFGGTNSPLHF
TRBJ2-1	.	TRBV24-1	.	TGTGCCACCAGTGGGTCAGAGCGGAATGAGCAGTTCTTC	CATSGSERNEQFF
TRBJ1-2	.	TRBV24-1	once	TGTGCCACCAGTGATTGGGGACACGGGGGCTTCTATGGCTACACCTTC	CATSDWGHGGFYGYTF
TRBJ1-5	.	TRBV12-3/TRBV12-4	few	TGTGCCAGCAGTTTAGGGGGCGCGGATCAGCCCCAGCATTTT	CASSLGGADQPQHF
TRBJ1-3	.	TRBV12-3/TRBV12-4	.	TGTGCCAGCACCCTGTACTCTGGAAACACCATATATTTT	CASTLYSGNTIYF
TRBJ1-2	TRBD1	TRBV12-3/TRBV12-4	.	TGTGCCAGCAGAACCGAGGGACAGGGGGCGCCGGGCTACACCTTC	CASRTEGQGAPGYTF
TRBJ1-1	.	TRBV29-1	.	TGCAGCGTTGAAGAGTCAGCAGGGGTGATTATGAACACTGAAGCTTTCTTT	CSVEESAGVIMNTEAFF
TRBJ2-7	TRBD2	TRBV4-1	.	TGCGCCAGCAGCCAAGGAACTAGCGGGGATGACGAGCAGTACTTC	CASSQGTSGDDEQYF